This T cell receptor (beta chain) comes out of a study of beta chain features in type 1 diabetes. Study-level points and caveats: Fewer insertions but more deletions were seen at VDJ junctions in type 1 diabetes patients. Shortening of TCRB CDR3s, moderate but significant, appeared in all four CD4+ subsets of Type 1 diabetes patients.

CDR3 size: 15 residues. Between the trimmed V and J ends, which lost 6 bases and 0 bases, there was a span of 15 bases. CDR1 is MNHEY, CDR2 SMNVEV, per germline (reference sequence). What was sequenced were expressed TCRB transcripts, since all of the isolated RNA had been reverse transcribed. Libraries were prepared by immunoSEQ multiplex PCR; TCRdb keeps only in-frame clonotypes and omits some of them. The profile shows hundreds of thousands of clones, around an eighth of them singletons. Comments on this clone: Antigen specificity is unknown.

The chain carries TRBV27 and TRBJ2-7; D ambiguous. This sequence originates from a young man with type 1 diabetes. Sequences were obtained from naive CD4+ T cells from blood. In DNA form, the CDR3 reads TGTGCCAGCAGGGGGTCCCTAATGAGCTCCTACGAGCAGTACTTC. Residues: CASRGSLMSSYEQYF.